This TCR beta chain appears in the sequencing data of a study of coeliac disease. Data came from immunoSEQ multiplex PCR; TCRdb stores just in-frame clones and leaves some out. The repertoire holds around 4,100 clones, with approximately 63% as singletons. The CDR3 runs 13 residues. J lost 2 bases, V lost 8 bases, and 4 bases had no gene match. Germline V gene data show CDR1 as SGHVS and CDR2 as FQNEAQ. Sequencing was done on a sample of lymphocytes from the gut lamina propria. The chain carries TRBV7-8 and TRBJ2-5; TRBD2 agrees at 8 bases. The sequence was obtained from a man in his 70s without celiac disease. The CDR3 spells CASGGTRQETQYF. The CDR3 nucleotides read TGTGCCAGCGGGGGGACTAGACAAGAGACCCAGTACTTC.